The 18 T cell receptor beta chains given below trace back to one sample, sequenced in a study of vaccination and CD4 T cells after COVID-19. As to treatment: approximately nine-day PBMC culture with coronavirus spike peptide pools or control peptides (ViraFEST assay). Their cognate antigens are unknown. With the Oncomine TCR Beta short-read assay, DNA from cultured CD4+ T cells was sequenced. TCRdb independently ran MiXCR on the PCR reads; one entry per CDR3 protein. The sample carries around 15,000 distinct CDR3 sequences, roughly half recorded once. The input for sequencing was cultured CD4+ T cells from blood, taken after SARS-CoV-2 vaccination. Receptor source: a human donor with COVID-19.

This clonotype was seen more than once but under ten times. This chain links TRBV11-2 with TRBJ1-1, with D tentatively TRBD1 (5 bases). Trimming stripped 1 base from V and 5 bases from J, with 14 bases between. This CDR3 has 15 amino acids. Germline CDR1 SGHAT, CDR2 FQNNGV. The CDR3 DNA reads TGTGCCAGCAGCTTAGTGTGGGGGAGTGAAACTGAAGCTTTCTTT. Its translation is CASSLVWGSETEAFF.

This clonotype was detected only a few times. The V gene is TRBV15, the J gene TRBJ2-5, with TRBD1 matching over 7 bases. J gave up 4 bases and V 1 base, and 12 bases lay outside the gene matches. This CDR3 has 17 amino acids. The germline CDR1 and CDR2 sequences are LNHNV and YYDKDF (reference sequence). The CDR3 coding sequence is TGTGCCACCAGCAGAGTCAGGGGGAAGGCCGCCGGAGAGACCCAGTACTTC. Translation: CATSRVRGKAAGETQYF.

The chain combines TRBV15 with TRBJ1-5, with 10 bases aligning to TRBD1. Per the germline V gene, CDR1 is LNHNV and CDR2 is YYDKDF (reference sequence). There are 15 residues in the CDR3. V trimming: 5 bases; J trimming: 4 bases; junction bases outside the gene matches: 5. The CDR3 bases are TGTGCCACCAGCTGGGGGACAGGGGAAAATCAGCCCCAGCATTTT. It specifies CATSWGTGENQPQHF.

The chain couples TRBV27 to TRBJ1-4; 7 bases line up with TRBD1. The CDR3 is made up of 14 amino acids. The ends lost 6 bases at V and 5 bases at J; junction bases unmatched: 6. Germline V gene sequence: CDR1 MNHEY, CDR2 SMNVEV (reference sequence). The chain's CDR3 is CASRPRGSNEKLFF. The CDR3 nucleotides are TGTGCCAGCAGGCCCAGGGGGAGCAATGAAAAACTGTTTTTT.

This clonotype showed up just a few times. The chain uses TRBV20-1 and TRBJ2-5; D may correspond to TRBD1 or TRBD2 (5 bases each). The CDR3 is made up of 15 amino acids. The germline gives CDR1 DFQATT, CDR2 SNEGSKA (reference sequence). V was trimmed by 6 bases and J by 8 bases, leaving 25 bases between them. The CDR3 reads CSAQTAAQDLVTQYF. The DNA for the CDR3 is TGCAGTGCCCAGACAGCGGCTCAAGATCTAGTAACCCAGTACTTC.

This chain links TRBV14 with TRBJ2-7; 11 bases match TRBD1. Germline lookup yields CDR1 SGHDN and CDR2 FVKESK. V dropped 4 bases and J dropped 3; count of bases not matched to a gene: 5. The CDR3 sequence is 15 residues long. The CDR3: CASSPPGQGVYEQYF. The CDR3 DNA reads as TGTGCCAGCAGCCCACCGGGACAGGGGGTCTACGAGCAGTACTTC.

The chain carries TRBV7-9 and TRBJ1-1; D call uncertain. CDR3 length: 14 residues. V lost 6 bases to trimming and J lost 1 base, with 12 bases between them. Germline V gives CDR1 SEHNR, CDR2 FQNEAQ (reference sequence). CDR3 region: CASSQQAENTEAFF. The CDR3 bases are TGTGCCAGCAGTCAACAAGCGGAGAACACTGAAGCTTTCTTT.

This clonotype was counted a few times. V is TRBV19 and J is TRBJ2-6; D might be TRBD1 (5 bases). V was clipped by 1 base and J by 1 base, with 11 bases between them. Germline V lookup: CDR1 LNHDA, CDR2 SQIVND (reference sequence). The CDR3 loop spans 17 amino acids. The CDR3 is CASSIVDRRSGANVLTF. In nucleotides, the CDR3 is TGTGCCAGTAGTATAGTCGACAGACGGTCTGGGGCCAACGTCCTGACTTTC.

V and J are TRBV28 and TRBJ1-1; the D is unclear. The CDR3 length is 15 residues. CDR1 is MDHEN and CDR2 is SYDVKM in the germline V gene. V gave up 6 bases and J gave up 12 bases, with 26 bases separating them. CDR3 loop: CASSPQAAAFTCPFF. CDR3 in DNA: TGTGCCAGCAGCCCCCAGGCGGCCGCTTTTACTTGTCCTTTCTTT.

The chain recombines TRBV28 with TRBJ2-7; 10 bases map to TRBD1. J lost 2 bases, V lost 7 bases, and 11 bases had no gene match. Germline V gives CDR1 MDHEN, CDR2 SYDVKM. The CDR3 loop spans 16 amino acids. CDR3 sequence (DNA): TGTGCCAGCACGAACCTCCGGGACAGGGGAACCTACGAGCAGTACTTC. Amino acids: CASTNLRDRGTYEQYF. The full variable domain, in which reference TRBV28 and TRBJ2-7 provide the parts outside the CDR3, is DVKVTQSSRYLVKRTGEKVFLECVQDMDHENMFWYRQDPGLGLRLIYFSYDVKMKEKGDIPEGYSVSREKKERFSLILESASTNQTSMYLCASTNLRDRGTYEQYFGPGTRLTVT.

This clonotype has only a few counts. As DNA, the CDR3 is TGTGCCAGCAGTGAAGCAGTAGGGGGGTATGGCTACACCTTC. It yields the protein CASSEAVGGYGYTF. The J gene is TRBJ1-2, the V gene TRBV6-1; a possible D gene is TRBD1 (6 bases). Per germline, CDR1 MNHNS and CDR2 SASEGT. The CDR3 is 14 residues long. The ends were cut back, 0 bases at V and 5 bases at J, with 10 bases in the middle.

This chain's CDR3 is CASSEAGAGSSYEQYF. The DNA for the CDR3 is TGTGCCAGCAGCGAAGCGGGGGCTGGAAGCTCCTACGAGCAGTACTTC. This chain joins TRBV7-9 and TRBJ2-7, with 8 bases that match TRBD2. The CDR3 is made up of 16 amino acids. V gave up 5 bases and J gave up 0 bases; unmatched junction bases: 9. Germline lookup yields CDR1 SEHNR and CDR2 FQNEAQ (reference sequence). Full variable domain (remainder filled in from reference TRBV7-9 and TRBJ2-7): DTGVSQNPRHKITKRGQNVTFRCDPISEHNRLYWYRQTLGQGPEFLTYFQNEAQLEKSRLLSDRFSAERPKGSFSTLEIQRTEQGDSAMYLCASSEAGAGSSYEQYFGPGTRLTVT.

The J gene is TRBJ1-4, the V gene TRBV20-1, with D unclear. The CDR3 covers 15 residues. The germline gives CDR1 DFQATT, CDR2 SNEGSKA (reference sequence). V was clipped by 6 bases and J by 5 bases, with 19 bases between them. The CDR3 region has the DNA TGCAGTGCGAGTAAGGCATTCAGGTCAAATGAAAAACTGTTTTTT. Protein: CSASKAFRSNEKLFF.

The chain recombines TRBV5-1 with TRBJ2-4, with 8 bases matching TRBD2. The CDR3 covers 14 residues. The J segment lost 9 bases and the V segment lost 4 bases, leaving 9 bases of the junction unmatched. The germline V gene has CDR1 SGHRS and CDR2 YFSETQ. In DNA, the CDR3 is TGCGCCAGCAGCCTGCATCGGGAGGGTGCCATTCAGTACTTC. Protein: CASSLHREGAIQYF.

The chain carries TRBV6-2 or TRBV6-3 and TRBJ1-1; 12 bases line up with TRBD1. The germline V gene encodes CDR1 MNHEY and CDR2 SVGEGT. This CDR3 spans 14 amino acids. J lost 11 bases, V lost 5 bases, and 9 bases had no gene match. This chain's CDR3 is CASSRGQGALMAFF. CDR3 nucleotide sequence: TGTGCCAGCAGTCGGGGACAGGGGGCGTTAATGGCTTTCTTT.

This chain connects TRBV19 to TRBJ1-6, with TRBD1 as a possible D gene (5 bases). Germline CDR1 LNHDA, CDR2 SQIVND (reference sequence). The CDR3 loop spans 13 amino acids. Trimming removed 5 bases at V and 9 bases at J, with 11 bases between. The CDR3, as DNA: TGTGCCAGTAGTGCGGGACTCTCTTCACCCCTCCACTTT. Its translation: CASSAGLSSPLHF. Variable domain in full (rest from reference TRBV19 and TRBJ1-6): DGGITQSPKYLFRKEGQNVTLSCEQNLNHDAMYWYRQDPGQGLRLIYYSQIVNDFQKGDIAEGYSVSREKKESFPLTVTSAQKNPTAFYLCASSAGLSSPLHFGNGTRLTVT.

This chain joins TRBV20-1 and TRBJ1-1; TRBD1 agrees at 7 bases. V was clipped by 0 bases and J by 0 bases; unmatched bases: 4. The germline V gene encodes CDR1 DFQATT and CDR2 SNEGSKA (reference sequence). The CDR3 is 15 amino acids. This CDR3 reads CSAREGRGMNTEAFF. The DNA of the CDR3 is TGCAGTGCTAGAGAGGGCAGGGGGATGAACACTGAAGCTTTCTTT.

The sample holds a few counts of this clonotype. The chain employs TRBV11-2 and TRBJ2-5; TRBD2 aligns across 7 bases. V dropped 2 bases and J dropped 5; count of bases not matched to a gene: 5. The CDR3 consists of 14 residues. From germline, CDR1 is SGHAT and CDR2 FQNNGV. The CDR3 DNA reads TGTGCCAGCAGCTTAACTAGCGCGGGTGAGACCCAGTACTTC. This encodes CASSLTSAGETQYF.